The rows below give T cell receptor beta chains drawn from one sample of a study of blood T cells in healthy people across ages. TCRdb analysed the 5' RACE reads with MiXCR anew, one entry per CDR3 protein. In the table there are roughly 1,300,000 distinct CDR3 sequences, around 59% of which are singletons. Source material: blood. The source of these receptors is a young man in good health. CDR3s include the opening cysteine and the closing phenylalanine or tryptophan. A D gene is named only where the DNA matches it firmly. Clone size is not always given. Where it is, it says once, few, many or a class for expanded clones.

length	J	D	size	V	DNA	CDR3
16	TRBJ2-2	TRBD2	-	TRBV5-1	TGCGCCAGCAGCTTACTAGCGGGAGGAGACACCGGGGAGCTGTTTTTT	CASSLLAGGDTGELFF
14	TRBJ2-5	-	-	TRBV4-1	TGCGCCAGCAGCTATACCCTAAAGAAGGTCAAGCAGTACTTC	CASSYTLKKVKQYF
12	TRBJ2-7	-	-	TRBV10-2	TGCGCCAGCAGTGTGGGACGGACCGAGCAGTACTTC	CASSVGRTEQYF
14	TRBJ2-5	-	-	TRBV20-1	TGCAGTGCTAGGGACCGGGACGACCAAGAGACCCAGTACTTC	CSARDRDDQETQYF
15	TRBJ2-5	TRBD2	-	TRBV2	TGTGCCAGCAGCAACTCCCCGCGGGGGGAAGAGACCCAGTACTTC	CASSNSPRGEETQYF
13	TRBJ1-2	TRBD1	-	TRBV10-3	TGTGCCATTGACTTGGGACAGAACTATGGCTACACCTTC	CAIDLGQNYGYTF
13	TRBJ2-7	-	-	TRBV20-1	TGCAGTGCTCCCACCGGGACCCACTACGAGCAGTACTTC	CSAPTGTHYEQYF
19	TRBJ1-2	-	-	TRBV29-1	TGCAGCGTTGAAGATCTGACCGGCGAGGGGGGCTTAGCTAACTATGGCTACACCTTC	CSVEDLTGEGGLANYGYTF
15	TRBJ2-1	-	-	TRBV5-1	TGCGCCAGCAGCTTGGTCTCATGGGGGGAGGATGAGCAGTTCTTC	CASSLVSWGEDEQFF
15	TRBJ2-5	-	-	TRBV25-1	TGTGCCAGCAGTGAAGGGGCGGGGGCGACAGAGACCCAGTACTTC	CASSEGAGATETQYF
22	TRBJ2-1	TRBD2	-	TRBV3-1	TGTGCCAGCAGCCAAGATCGAGGGGGCAGGACTAGCGGGGGTCACTCCTACAATGAGCAGTTCTTC	CASSQDRGGRTSGGHSYNEQFF
13	TRBJ2-7	-	few	TRBV28	TGTGCCAGCAGCTCGGGGATAACCTACGAGCAGTACTTC	CASSSGITYEQYF
15	TRBJ1-5	-	few	TRBV27	TGTGCCAGCAGTTTTGCAGGGATGAGCAATCAGCCCCAGCATTTT	CASSFAGMSNQPQHF
13	TRBJ2-7	-	few	TRBV11-2	TGTGCCAGCAGCTTAGGACCCTTTGGAGAGCAGTACTTC	CASSLGPFGEQYF
13	TRBJ2-7	-	-	TRBV29-1	TGCAGCGTTCTATTACGGTTCCGAGGCGAGCAGTACTTC	CSVLLRFRGEQYF
16	TRBJ2-1	TRBD2	-	TRBV6-5	TGTGCCAGCAGTTACTTACTAGCGGGAGGTGGGAATGAGCAGTTCTTC	CASSYLLAGGGNEQFF
16	TRBJ2-7	-	few	TRBV3-1	TGTGCCAGCAGCCAAGTGGTCGGGGGATTCTCCTACGAGCAGTACTTC	CASSQVVGGFSYEQYF
15	TRBJ2-3	TRBD2	-	TRBV27	TGTGCCAGCGGGAGTGGCGGGAGTCGCACAGATACGCAGTATTTT	CASGSGGSRTDTQYF
15	TRBJ2-7	-	few	TRBV5-1	TGCGCCAGCAGCTTCGGTTATCTAGAGATAAAGGAGCAGTACTTC	CASSFGYLEIKEQYF
13	TRBJ1-2	-	few	TRBV29-1	TGCAGCGTTGCCGAACTAGACAGCTATGGCTACACCTTC	CSVAELDSYGYTF
16	TRBJ2-7	-	-	TRBV7-9	TGTGCCAGCAGCCGCTACCGCTCAGACTCGAACTACGAGCAGTACTTC	CASSRYRSDSNYEQYF
17	TRBJ2-5	TRBD2	-	TRBV29-1	TGCAGCGTTGAAACGACTAGCGGGAGGCCAACTGGGGAGACCCAGTACTTC	CSVETTSGRPTGETQYF
18	TRBJ2-1	-	few	TRBV7-2	TGTGCCAGCAGCTTTACAGGCCAGCCCGACCTACTAAACGATGAGCAGTTCTTC	CASSFTGQPDLLNDEQFF